This section outlines one T cell receptor (beta chain) sequence together with its context. This clonotype was seen more than once but under ten times. The target of this receptor is not known. Qualities for individual bases were not recorded, and no much larger clone is one base off. Based on the germline V gene, the CDR1 and CDR2 sequences are MDHEN and SYDVKM. V is cut by 6 bases and J by 4 bases, and the space between the germline ends is 16 bases. There are 15 amino acids in the CDR3, from cysteine to phenylalanine inclusive. Only the CDR3 region is kept as DNA, spanning 45 bases read in frame from base 1. The library was built by means of multiplex PCR. TCRdb records Illumina HiSeq 4000 as the sequencer. To build TCR beta libraries, CDR3 regions were amplified by Arm-PCR using iRepertoire HTBI primers. Before sequencing, the PCR products went through gel purification. Under the source paper's analysis protocol: A total of fewer than 70 TRBV and 14 TRBJ segments were identified across samples and were used for gene usage analysis of CDR3 amino acid clonotypes. COPE and FqMerger were used to merge the filtered high-quality paired reads into contigs. BLAST was used to align contigs to IMGT TRBV, TRBD and TRBJ reference genes, and CDR3 was defined according to IMGT. Highly expanded clones were defined as clonotypes with a frequency above 0.1%. Repertoire diversity was measured by Shannon entropy, and V-J evenness by the Gini coefficient. A clonotype was considered public if more than one individual shared it. In TCRdb, the public reads were trimmed at Q25 with fastp and aligned with MiXCR, with productive beta chains retained. All rows with the same CDR3 protein become a single entry with the most common DNA and genes. None of the V and J calls come from the authors' own analysis; TCRdb made them. Counted in this sample were 360,000 or so distinct CDR3 sequences; 10% to 15% of them appeared once. The top ten clonotypes cover 18% of the sample.

These data belong to a study of regulatory T cells in long-lasting Graves disease (dated by TCRdb to about 2021). The study in broad terms: In the newly diagnosed Graves' disease group, patients had been taking antithyroid drugs for less than 3 months. Persistent Graves' disease patients were compared with newly diagnosed Graves' disease patients by peripheral blood TCR sequencing and RNA sequencing. The study took place in China and was registered as a clinical trial. A total of roughly 33 samples were covered by TCR sequencing, comprising approximately 13 persistent and around 20 newly diagnosed Graves' disease patients.

General conclusions and limits of the study: Preferential use of TRBV28, TRBJ1-2 and TRBJ2-5 was observed in persistent disease, whereas TRBV20-1 and TRBJ2-1 were favored in newly diagnosed disease. Peripheral blood alone was examined, since thyroid tissue, which constituted the primary lesion, could not be accessed. Only the TCR beta chain was sequenced and analyzed. Patients with persistent disease shared more public clonotypes (around 2,500) than newly diagnosed patients did (about 970). Compared with newly diagnosed patients, persistent Graves' disease patients had lower TCR Shannon entropy and fewer highly expanded clones, which suggests clonal expansion. As a limitation, the authors acknowledged that the small sample size may reduce accuracy.

The time point label for this specimen denotes: newly diagnosed GD, antithyroid drugs for less than 3 months. For both TCR sequencing and RNA sequencing, RNA was extracted from PBMCs in TRIzol. The diagnosis of Graves' disease was made according to American Thyroid Association guidelines. Patients for the study were recruited at an endocrinology department in Xi'an, China. Each patient gave 7.5 to 10 milliliters of peripheral blood, collected in an EDTA anticoagulant tube. PBMCs were isolated by Ficoll Paque Plus density gradient separation without further T cell sorting. RNA quality was checked with an Agilent 2100 Bioanalyzer and agarose gel, and concentration with a NanoDrop 2000. This same sample was also taken into another study, of T cells in Graves' hyperthyroidism and ophthalmopathy. As the second paper documents: Stable Graves' hyperthyroidism was defined as the absence of progression to ophthalmopathy over 18 months of follow-up. Hyperthyroidism patients were newly diagnosed, had a disease duration of under 2 months, and were aged 18 to 65 years. Patients with uncontrolled infections, other autoimmune diseases, pregnancy or lactation were excluded. Diagnoses were established on the basis of clinical symptoms, serum thyroxine and TRAb, thyroid ultrasound, and orbital computed tomography. The first round of RT-PCR for the TCR CDR3 was performed with the HTBI primer set and the Qiagen OneStep RT-PCR kit. Most expanded thyroid clonotypes (frequency above 0.001) were also found in blood, which suggests that blood repertoires may mirror thyroid immune responses. A 13 V-J signature model separated ophthalmopathy from stable hyperthyroidism, with 87.88% sensitivity and just under 84% specificity in cross-validation and 80%/75% in testing. In validation, progression to ophthalmopathy was predicted by the model with around 70% sensitivity and roughly 72% specificity, a median of about 6.4 months before onset. To identify distinguishing TCR V-J signatures, a discovery cohort of 90 to 100 patients was used, comprising 43 with Graves' ophthalmopathy and under 60 with stable Graves' hyperthyroidism. Prospective prediction of ophthalmopathy was tested in an independent validation cohort of approximately 18 hyperthyroidism patients and approximately 17 patients who later progressed to ophthalmopathy. For training and testing, the approximately 97 patients in the discovery cohort were randomly divided in a 7:3 ratio. Thyroid tissue and blood T-cell repertoires from more than five Graves' hyperthyroidism patients were also compared in the study. Once sampling was done, hyperthyroidism patients were given methimazole at a starting dose of 30 mg daily, whereas ophthalmopathy patients were given high-dose intravenous methylprednisolone. A second multiplex PCR round built the libraries, followed by size selection and purification. The libraries were sequenced on an Illumina HiSeq2000 using paired-end 100 bp reads. SOAPnuke was used to process the raw data, with reads discarded if the reads contained adapters or uncalled bases, had a mean Phred below 15, or lacked an exact constant-primer or identifier match. COPE v1.2.5 was used to merge high-quality paired reads, and clonotypes were defined as unique nucleotide sequences. MiTCR v1.1 was used to align the clonotypes against IMGT TRBV, TRBD and TRBJ reference segments. Only V-J combinations with frequency above 0.0001, covering about 99% of repertoires, were analysed. A TCS score was defined as the ratio of F50 (clonal expansion) to E x V (chaos), with BLOSUM62-based TCRdist applied between CDR3 peptides within each V-J. Welch's t-statistics and random forest reduced fewer than 550 V-J features to some 14, which were used in a naive Bayes classifier (R e1071). Sample size was not statistically predetermined, and blinding of investigators to group allocation was not performed. According to the paper, TCR Vbeta CDR3 sequencing was carried out on more than 120 peripheral blood samples, which came from 40 to 45 ophthalmopathy, 70 to 80 hyperthyroidism and approximately 17 progressor patients.

The clonotype originates from a woman aged 18 to 35 with Graves disease. Donor details come from another sample of the same person, matched by shared clones. The rearrangement combines TRBV28 with TRBJ2-1, with no D gene named confidently. Source: peripheral blood mononuclear cells (PBMCs), taken at new diagnosis, from a patient treated with antithyroid drugs. The DNA sequence is TGTGCCAGCAGCGGCGTGGCCCTCGGGTACAATGAGCAGTTCTTC. The resulting protein is CASSGVALGYNEQFF. The CDR3, completed at both ends by the reference TRBV28 and TRBJ2-1 genes, gives the full variable domain DVKVTQSSRYLVKRTGEKVFLECVQDMDHENMFWYRQDPGLGLRLIYFSYDVKMKEKGDIPEGYSVSREKKERFSLILESASTNQTSMYLCASSGVALGYNEQFFGPGTRLTVL.